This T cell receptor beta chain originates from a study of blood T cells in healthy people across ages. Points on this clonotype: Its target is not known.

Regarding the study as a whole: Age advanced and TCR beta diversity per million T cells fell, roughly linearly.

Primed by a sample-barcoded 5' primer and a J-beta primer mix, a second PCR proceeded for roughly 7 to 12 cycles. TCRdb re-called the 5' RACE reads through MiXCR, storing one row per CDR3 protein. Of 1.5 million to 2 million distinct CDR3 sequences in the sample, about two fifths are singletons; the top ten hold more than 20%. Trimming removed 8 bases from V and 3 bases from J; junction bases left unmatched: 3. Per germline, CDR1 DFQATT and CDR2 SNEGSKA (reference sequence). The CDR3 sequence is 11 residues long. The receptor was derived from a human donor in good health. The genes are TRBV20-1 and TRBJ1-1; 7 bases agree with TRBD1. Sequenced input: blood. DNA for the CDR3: TGCAGTACAACAGGGGACACTGAAGCTTTCTTT. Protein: CSTTGDTEAFF.